This T cell receptor beta chain appears in the sequencing data of a study of T cell clonality in common variable immunodeficiency. Germline-derived CDR1 and CDR2 are LNHDA and SQIVND (reference sequence). The CDR3 is made up of 14 amino acids. The J segment lost 5 bases and the V segment lost 6 bases, leaving 5 bases of the junction unmatched. Study observations and caveats: T cell subpopulation sequencing would be needed to explain CVID clonality. Fewer TCRbeta clones were shared among CVID subjects than controls.

The protocol was immunoSEQ multiplex PCR, while the TCRdb copy is restricted to in-frame clones and leaves out a portion. The specimen has tens of thousands of clones, none found just once. This clone occurred many times. Its target is unknown. The DNA ends 3 residues before the CDR3 does, and the rest of the CDR3 is filled in from the germline J gene. Caucasian heritage predominated among both patients and controls. The source material was peripheral blood mononuclear cells. V usage is TRBV19 and J usage is TRBJ2-4; 9 bases map to TRBD2. The receptor's source is a person between 18 and 75 years old in good health. The sequenced CDR3 bases are TGTGCCAGTAGAGGGGCTAGCGGGGAAAACATT. This codes for CASRGASGENI. In full, the CDR3 is CASRGASGENIQYF.